This T cell receptor (beta chain) stems from a study of blood T cell repertoires in COVID-19 (dated by TCRdb to 2020 to 2021). In terms of the full investigation: The collaborator samples originated in the United States, Italy and Spain and spanned the acute and convalescent phases of COVID-19. A freely available public database, intended as a resource for researchers studying the immune response to SARS-CoV-2, is where the repertoires were released. Samples came from the ongoing ImmuneRACE study (first 160 participants) plus 1,254 subjects from 6 global collaborators. The material from the prospective study consisted of cDNA or gDNA derived from T cells, B-cell-depleted T cells, or PBMCs. Nearly every sample came with metadata listing a de-identified subject ID, COVID-19 status, age in years and sex. Where available, HLA class I and class II types were obtained from metadata supplied by the sample provider rather than from assay-based typing. Subjects who had been exposed to COVID-19, were actively infected with it, or had recovered from it provided the deeply sampled blood TCRbeta repertoires that made up the dataset. Results and caveats for the whole study, not just this receptor: How much clinical and demographic metadata was included differed by source and by participant, and the metadata was provided uncurated.

The V end loses 3 bases and the J end loses 8 bases, and a stretch of 17 bases separates them. The CDR3, cysteine through phenylalanine, is 15 amino acids long. The entry retains the CDR3 DNA only, 45 bases that are in frame from base 1. Based on the germline V gene, the CDR1 and CDR2 sequences are SGDLS and YYNGEE. With regard to this clone: Which antigen it targets is not known. Qualities for individual bases were not recorded, and no much larger clone is one base off.

The immunoSEQ Assay, a bias-controlled multiplex PCR, was used to amplify TCRbeta CDR3 regions from genomic DNA. Processing in the source paper ran as follows. Within the assay, amplification of reference gene primers was used to estimate how many nucleated cells each sample contained. To quantify the absolute abundance of each unique TCRbeta CDR3 rearrangement, sequence reads were collapsed and filtered. Productive Simpson clonality was computed per sample as the square root of Simpson's diversity index over productive rearrangements. Drawn from immuneACCESS, this table holds only the in-frame rearrangements with V and J called that TCRdb kept. Clones are partly lost; checked studies trace under half to an unresolved V gene and leave the rest unexplained. That table gives V, J and clone size, and the DNA gave D and trimming. Across this sample there are approximately 340,000 clones, with roughly 89% seen only once. Roughly 8.9% of the sample rests with the top ten.

One collaborating source in Seattle enrolled patients during active infection and followed them longitudinally through the course of disease. Whole blood was collected in K2EDTA tubes by collaborating institutions according to the institutions' own protocols. For TCRbeta analysis, collaborator samples were shipped as frozen whole blood, as isolated PBMCs, or as DNA extracted from either sample type. This clonotype originated in a man aged 25 to 40 with COVID-19, enrolled during active disease. Sequenced material: peripheral blood. The chain employs TRBV9 and TRBJ1-4; the D gene is unclear. The sequenced DNA is TGTGCCAGCAGCGCCCGGGAGGCCGGGAGGGAAAAACTGTTTTTT. The resulting protein is CASSAREAGREKLFF. Reference TRBV9 and TRBJ1-4 genes cover what lies past the CDR3, so the full variable domain is DSGVTQTPKHLITATGQRVTLRCSPRSGDLSVYWYQQSLDQGLQFLIQYYNGEERAKGNILERFSAQQFPDLHSELNLSSLELGDSALYFCASSAREAGREKLFFGSGTQLSVL.